This record looks at one T cell receptor beta chain sequence and its context. This clone was seen more than once but under ten times. The target of this receptor is not known. Nothing much larger sits one base from this clone, and base qualities are not available. The cohort comprised around 690 healthy bone marrow donors. At the time of sampling, every cohort member was nominally healthy, though immune exposures that went unrecorded were likely present. The donor tested CMV seronegative and was one of the 352 seronegative cohort members. A peripheral blood sample was provided by each donor, and peripheral blood mononuclear cells were used for TCR beta sequencing. The Qiagen DNeasy Blood Extraction Kit was used to extract genomic DNA from the blood cell samples. CDR1 SGHTA and CDR2 FQGNSA were looked up in the germline V gene. V was cut back by 0 bases and J by 0 bases, leaving a gap of 20 bases between them. Measured from the cysteine to the phenylalanine, the CDR3 is 19 residues long. Only the CDR3 portion is preserved as DNA: 57 bases, with reading frame beginning at the first base.

Library generation was performed with the immunoSEQ multiplex PCR assay. The multiplex PCR relied on a mix of 60 forward primers for TCR Vbeta segments and 13 reverse primers for TCR Jbeta segments. A multiplex PCR assay on genomic DNA amplified the CDR3 region of rearranged TCR beta genes. Amplified TCR beta libraries were sequenced as 87-base-pair reads on the Illumina HiSeq System. Concerning the study's data processing: A later analysis counted about 80 million unique TCR beta chains across the 690 or so repertoires, and about 10 million of these chains were shared by at least two donors. To remove PCR and sequencing errors, raw reads were error-corrected and collapsed into unique sequences using a nearest-neighbor algorithm that merged closely related sequences. CDR3 sequences were aligned to IMGT reference sequences to assign V, D and J gene segments. For a sequence to be retained, at least a six-nucleotide match to both a V gene segment and a J gene segment was required. A rearrangement counted as productive if the CDR3 had no stop codons and remained in frame with V and J, and every other rearrangement counted as non-productive. Following IMGT convention, CDR3 was defined as the stretch from the second conserved V-encoded cysteine up to the conserved J-encoded phenylalanine. The earlier analysis of about 560 of the donors excluded any sequence lacking an unambiguous match to a single V gene segment. An earlier analysis of just under 600 of the donors called V segments functional above 56.7% productive rearrangements and segregating when the between-donor standard deviation exceeded 5%. A statistical classification framework was built to diagnose cytomegalovirus status from the catalog of TCR beta chain sequences. V and J gene assignment, in a later analysis, came from comparing TCR nucleotide sequences with IMGT/GENE-DB human TR gene sequences. In a later analysis, CDR3 sequences and most-parsimonious VDJ recombination scenarios were assigned using the TCRdist pipeline. A later analysis defined each TCR beta chain by its CDR3 amino acid sequence plus V-gene family, and excluded reads lacking a unique V-gene family. In a later analysis, 450 to 600 highly shared, low-generation-probability nucleotide sequences were removed to address suspected cross-contamination and a sequencing artifact. For each public chain, a later analysis derived a clonal expansion index from normalized ranks of inferred template counts within each repertoire. A later analysis computed generation probabilities with a VDJ recombination model fitted to out-of-frame rearrangements, and checked the results against IGoR. Hypergeometric tests were used in a later analysis to score TCR-TCR, TCR-HLA and TCR-CMV co-occurrence, with a repertoire-size bias correction applied to the TCR pairs. A later analysis estimated false discovery rates by permuting HLA or CMV assignments 20 times. A later analysis grouped co-occurring TCRs with DBSCAN, adding TCRdist sequence similarity when clustering within HLA-allele-positive subsets. Repertoires with fewer than 30,000 or more than 120,000 public chains, plus five repertoires with anomalous nucleotide sharing, were excluded from co-occurrence clustering. This immuneACCESS table, as held by TCRdb, lists in-frame sequences with V and J called but not all clones. Of the missing ones, under half trace to an unresolved V gene in checked studies; the others have no known cause. The V and J calls and the clone size are those of that table, but D and trimming were determined from the DNA. A total of more than 95,000 clones appear in this sample, 60% to 80% of them only once. The ten biggest clones cover 3.2% of the sample.

The data derive from a study of cytomegalovirus exposure and HLA in healthy donors listed by TCRdb under 2017. Study-wide context: In an earlier analysis of approximately 640 of the donors, under 300 Gb of sequence data and 100 million or so unique TCR beta sequences from 180 million or so T cells were reported. An early release that covered approximately 600 HLA-typed donors contained around 330 gigabases of sequencing data and tens of millions of unique TCR sequences. Among the roughly 400 genotyped donors, 81% belonged to the genetic ancestry cluster associated with self-reported Caucasian donors. The study aimed to test whether signatures of past pathogen exposure could be identified by cataloging public T cell receptors. The study profiled the T cell repertoires of hundreds of subjects by immunosequencing and related them to cytomegalovirus serostatus. Along with the roughly 670-subject first cohort, a separate validation cohort of over a hundred different subjects was used. To predict cytomegalovirus infection status, the study combined high-throughput TCR immunosequencing, statistical association of individual TCRs with disease status, and machine learning. In a later analysis, previously published TCR beta repertoires from 600 to 850 donors were re-analyzed and high-resolution HLA genotyping was added so that TCR occurrence patterns could be studied. The later analysis used no new phenotypic data to find candidate immune exposures, relying instead on TCR beta sequences and their occurrence across donors. In an earlier analysis of a few hundred of the donors, high-throughput TCR beta sequencing was used to judge whether each TCR beta V gene segment behaved as functional or pseudogenic. Donor age, sex, ethnicity and CMV serostatus were collected together with the repertoire data. A later genetic analysis used genome-wide SNP genotypes for about 65% of the 666 donors, treating that subset as a discovery cohort. Every discovery cohort repertoire had been produced on one sequencing platform. HLA typing covered class I and class II loci at four-digit resolution. Typing coverage differed by locus: A, B, C, DRB1 and DQB1 were typed in about 620-640 donors, DQA1 in 500 to 550, DPA1 in 600 to 610, and DPB1 in around 490. A few DR-DQ haplotypes were treated as single units for association and clustering because of strong linkage in the cohort. Among several hundred genotyped donors of the cohort, an average of approximately 220,000 unique TCR beta nucleotide sequences was sequenced per donor, of which about 18% were non-productive. Findings and caveats that apply to the study as a whole: In a later genetic analysis, fewer N-insertions in productive TCRs were reported among donors in an Asian-associated ancestry cluster than the approximately 710-donor mean. Three of the identified cytomegalovirus-associated TCR beta chains were confirmed in vitro to be specific for cytomegalovirus antigens. Most TCR sequences were observed very rarely across donors, whereas some public TCRs were present in many individuals. This cohort had only TCR beta chains sequenced, and the lack of alpha or paired-chain data limited which features could be detected. According to a later analysis, parvovirus B19, influenza, CMV and Epstein-Barr virus appeared linked to several top co-occurrence clusters. In a later analysis, HLA-associated TCR beta chains showed more clonal expansion and lower generation probabilities than non-associated chains that were equally common. Immune exposure information for the cohort was limited to CMV serostatus. Because HLA typing was unavailable for some donors at each locus, only the typed subset was used in association tests. The study listed approximately 150 TCR beta chains as associated with cytomegalovirus. Linkage disequilibrium might explain the correlated functional status among segregating V segments, but an unknown experimental factor could not be ruled out. At a false discovery rate of 0.05, a later analysis linked under 20,000 TCR beta sequences to specific HLA alleles. A cluster of highly shared sequence variants was judged likely to be a technical artifact of the sequencing pipeline. Over 15 rarely observed V segments, including chromosome 9 orphons, were excluded from the earlier analysis of 550 to 700 of the donors because counts were too low. In a later genetic analysis, a missense DCLRE1C variant was associated with V-gene and J-gene trimming of TCR beta chains, and the association was replicated in an independent cohort. A further reported finding was that TCR beta sequences accurately predicted the HLA-A and HLA-B alleles for most subjects in the first cohort. Presence/absence analyses assumed roughly uniform sequencing depth across donors, an assumption that may not hold. Some IMGT-functional V segments, including TRBV6-2 and TRBV6-3, could not be told apart with the 87-base-pair reads, so those segments were excluded. According to a later analysis, TCR association rates differed among HLA loci, with DRB1 alleles showing the most associated TCRs and HLA-C alleles showing the fewest. Broadly in line with IMGT annotations, most TCR beta V segments showed up in productive rearrangements about 87% or about 30% of the time in an earlier analysis of some 590 of the donors. The classifier was reported to diagnose cytomegalovirus status with high specificity and sensitivity in both the original and validation cohorts. According to a later analysis, most CMV-associated TCR beta chains appeared to be HLA-restricted, and the HLA associations seemed to be driven largely by CMV exposure. The authors suggested that the approach could potentially be generalized to other disease states and immunological phenotypes. Assigning TCR associations to individual alleles was difficult when HLA alleles, especially DR and DQ, strongly co-occurred.

Sequencing used PBMCs. The chain couples TRBV7-2 to TRBJ1-2; the D gene assignment is ambiguous. This receptor was obtained from a man aged 55 to 70 in good health and CMV-seronegative. The CDR3 region has the sequence CASSLALGGEGAPNYGYTF. The sequenced DNA is TGTGCCAGCAGCTTAGCTCTCGGTGGGGAGGGAGCCCCTAACTATGGCTACACCTTC.